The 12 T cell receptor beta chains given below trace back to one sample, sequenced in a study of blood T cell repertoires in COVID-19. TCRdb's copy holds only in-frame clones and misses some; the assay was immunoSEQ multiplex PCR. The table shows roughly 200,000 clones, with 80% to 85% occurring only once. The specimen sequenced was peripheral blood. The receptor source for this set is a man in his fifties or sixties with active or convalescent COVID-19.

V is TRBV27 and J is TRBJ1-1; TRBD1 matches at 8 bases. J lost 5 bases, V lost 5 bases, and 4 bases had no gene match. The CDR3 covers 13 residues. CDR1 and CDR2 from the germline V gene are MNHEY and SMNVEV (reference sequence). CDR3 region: CASSPTGGTEAFF. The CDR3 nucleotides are TGTGCCAGCAGTCCAACAGGGGGGACTGAAGCTTTCTTT.

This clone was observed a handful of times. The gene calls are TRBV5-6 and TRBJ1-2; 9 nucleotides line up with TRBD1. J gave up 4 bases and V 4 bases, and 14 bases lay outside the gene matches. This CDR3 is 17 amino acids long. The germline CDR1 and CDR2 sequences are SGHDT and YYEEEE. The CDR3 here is CASSPSDRGWAPYGYTF. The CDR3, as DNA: TGTGCCAGCAGCCCCAGCGACAGGGGGTGGGCCCCCTATGGCTACACCTTC.

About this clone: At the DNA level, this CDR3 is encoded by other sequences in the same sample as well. CDR3 region: CAWGTGNYGYTF. The DNA for the CDR3 is TGTGCCTGGGGAACCGGGAACTATGGCTACACCTTC. The V and J genes are TRBV30 and TRBJ1-2; D unresolved. Germline V CDR1 and CDR2: GTSNPN, SVGIG (reference sequence). Trimming pared 5 bases from V and 2 bases from J, leaving 9 bases between. This CDR3 contains 12 residues.

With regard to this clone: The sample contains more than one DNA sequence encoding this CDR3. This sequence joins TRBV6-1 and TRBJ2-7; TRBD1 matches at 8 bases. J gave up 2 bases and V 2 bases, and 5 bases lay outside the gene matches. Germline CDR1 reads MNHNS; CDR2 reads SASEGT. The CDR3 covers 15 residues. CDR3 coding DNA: TGTGCCAGCAGTGAAAGAGGACAGGGCACCTACGAGCAGTACTTC. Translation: CASSERGQGTYEQYF.

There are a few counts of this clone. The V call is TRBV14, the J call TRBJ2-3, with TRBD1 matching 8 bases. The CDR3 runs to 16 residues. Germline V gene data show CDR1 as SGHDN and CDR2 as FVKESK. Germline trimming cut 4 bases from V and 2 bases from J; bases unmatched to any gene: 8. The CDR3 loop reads CASSLRTGLNTDTQYF. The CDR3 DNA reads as TGTGCCAGCAGCCTCCGGACAGGGCTGAACACAGATACGCAGTATTTT.

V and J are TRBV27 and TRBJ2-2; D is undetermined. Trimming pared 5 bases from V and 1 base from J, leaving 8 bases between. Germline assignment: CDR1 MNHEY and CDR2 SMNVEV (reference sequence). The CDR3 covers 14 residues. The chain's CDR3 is CASSPSGNTGELFF. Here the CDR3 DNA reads TGTGCCAGCAGTCCCTCGGGGAACACCGGGGAGCTGTTTTTT.

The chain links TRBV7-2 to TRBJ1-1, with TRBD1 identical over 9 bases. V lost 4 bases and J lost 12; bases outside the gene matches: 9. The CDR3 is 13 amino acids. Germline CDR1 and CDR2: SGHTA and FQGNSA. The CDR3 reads CASSSRGGQGSFF. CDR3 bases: TGTGCCAGCAGCTCTAGGGGGGGACAGGGATCTTTCTTT.

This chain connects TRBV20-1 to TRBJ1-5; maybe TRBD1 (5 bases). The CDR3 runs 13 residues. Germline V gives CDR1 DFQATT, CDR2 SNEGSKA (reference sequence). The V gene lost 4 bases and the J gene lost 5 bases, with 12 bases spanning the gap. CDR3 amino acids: CSATDSGDQPQHF. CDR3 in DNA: TGCAGTGCTACTGACAGTGGAGATCAGCCCCAGCATTTT.

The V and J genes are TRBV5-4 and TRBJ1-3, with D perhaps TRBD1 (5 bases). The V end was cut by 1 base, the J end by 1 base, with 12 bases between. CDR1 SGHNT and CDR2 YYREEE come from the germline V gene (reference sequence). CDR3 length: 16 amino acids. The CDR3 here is CASSLTGGGSGNTIYF. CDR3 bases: TGTGCCAGCAGCTTGACAGGTGGAGGGTCTGGAAACACCATATATTTT.

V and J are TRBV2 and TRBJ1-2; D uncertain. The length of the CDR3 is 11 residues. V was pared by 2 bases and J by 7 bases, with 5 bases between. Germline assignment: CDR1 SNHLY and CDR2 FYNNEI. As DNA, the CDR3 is TGTGCCAGCAGTGAACGGGGTGGCTACACCTTC. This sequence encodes CASSERGGYTF.

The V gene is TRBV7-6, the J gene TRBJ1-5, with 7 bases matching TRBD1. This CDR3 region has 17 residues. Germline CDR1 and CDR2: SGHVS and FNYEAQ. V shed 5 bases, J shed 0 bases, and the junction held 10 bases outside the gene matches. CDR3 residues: CASSHPGQLYSNQPQHF. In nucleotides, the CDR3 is TGTGCCAGCAGCCATCCGGGACAGCTTTATAGCAATCAGCCCCAGCATTTT. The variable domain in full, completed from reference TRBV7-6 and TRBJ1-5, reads GAGVSQSPRYKVTKRGQDVALRCDPISGHVSLYWYRQALGQGPEFLTYFNYEAQQDKSGLPNDRFSAERPEGSISTLTIQRTEQRDSAMYRCASSHPGQLYSNQPQHFGDGTRLSIL.

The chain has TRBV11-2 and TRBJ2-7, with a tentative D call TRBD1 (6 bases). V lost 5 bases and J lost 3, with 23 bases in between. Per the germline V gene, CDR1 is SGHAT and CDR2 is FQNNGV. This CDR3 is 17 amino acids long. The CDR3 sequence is CASSALPLTGTYYEQYF. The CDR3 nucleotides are TGTGCCAGCAGCGCCCTCCCCCTGACAGGTACCTACTACGAGCAGTACTTC.